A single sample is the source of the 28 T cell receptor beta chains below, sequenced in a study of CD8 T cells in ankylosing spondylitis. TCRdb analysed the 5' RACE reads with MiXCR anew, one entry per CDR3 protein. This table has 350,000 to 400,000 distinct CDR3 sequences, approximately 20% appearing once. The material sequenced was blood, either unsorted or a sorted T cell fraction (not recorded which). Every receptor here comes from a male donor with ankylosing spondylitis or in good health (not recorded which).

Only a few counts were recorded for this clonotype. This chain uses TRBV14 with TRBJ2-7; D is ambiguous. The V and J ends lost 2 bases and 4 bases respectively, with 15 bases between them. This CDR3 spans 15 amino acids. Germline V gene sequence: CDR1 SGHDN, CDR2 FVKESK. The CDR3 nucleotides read TGTGCCAGCAGCCAAACGGGTCCAAGCCCTTACGAGCAGTACTTC. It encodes CASSQTGPSPYEQYF.

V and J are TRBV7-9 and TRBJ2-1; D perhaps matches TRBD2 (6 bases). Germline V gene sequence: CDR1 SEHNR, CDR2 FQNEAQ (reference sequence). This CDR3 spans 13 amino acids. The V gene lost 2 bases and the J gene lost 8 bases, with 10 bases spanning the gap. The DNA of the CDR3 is TGTGCCAGCAGCTTATATCCGGGGGATGAGCAGTTCTTC. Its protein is CASSLYPGDEQFF.

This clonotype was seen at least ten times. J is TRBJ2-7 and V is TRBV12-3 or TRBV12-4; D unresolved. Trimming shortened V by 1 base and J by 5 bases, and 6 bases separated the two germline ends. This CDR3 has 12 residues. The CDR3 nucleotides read TGTGCCAGCAGTTTAGGTCCCCACGAGCAGTACTTC. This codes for CASSLGPHEQYF.

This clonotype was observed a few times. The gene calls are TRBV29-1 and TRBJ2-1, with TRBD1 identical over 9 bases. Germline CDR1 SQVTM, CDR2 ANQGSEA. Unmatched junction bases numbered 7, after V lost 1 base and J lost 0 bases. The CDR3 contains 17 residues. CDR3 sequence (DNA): TGCAGCGTTGAAGGTGCGGACAGGGGACTCTCCTACAATGAGCAGTTCTTC. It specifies CSVEGADRGLSYNEQFF.

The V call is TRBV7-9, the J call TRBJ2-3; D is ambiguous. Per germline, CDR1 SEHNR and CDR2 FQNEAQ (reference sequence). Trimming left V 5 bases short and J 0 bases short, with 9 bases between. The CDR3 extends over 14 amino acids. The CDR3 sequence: CASSPSPSTDTQYF. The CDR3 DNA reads TGTGCCAGCAGCCCCTCGCCCAGCACAGATACGCAGTATTTT.

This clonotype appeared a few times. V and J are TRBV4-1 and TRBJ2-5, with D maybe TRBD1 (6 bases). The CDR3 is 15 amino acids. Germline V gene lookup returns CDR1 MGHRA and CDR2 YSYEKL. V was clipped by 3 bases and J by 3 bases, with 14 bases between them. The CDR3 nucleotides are TGCGCCAGCAGCCACCCTACAGGGAATGAAGAGACCCAGTACTTC. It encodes CASSHPTGNEETQYF.

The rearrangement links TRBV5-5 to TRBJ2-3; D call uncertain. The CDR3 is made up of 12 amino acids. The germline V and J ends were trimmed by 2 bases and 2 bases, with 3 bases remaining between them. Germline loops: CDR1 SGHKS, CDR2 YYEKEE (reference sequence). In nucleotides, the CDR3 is TGTGCCAGCAGCTTTCTCACAGATACGCAGTATTTT. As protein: CASSFLTDTQYF.

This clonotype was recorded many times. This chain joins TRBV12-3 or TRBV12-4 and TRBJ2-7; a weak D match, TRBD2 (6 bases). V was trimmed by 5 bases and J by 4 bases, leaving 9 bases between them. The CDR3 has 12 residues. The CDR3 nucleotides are TGTGCCAGCAGTCAGGGACTTTACGAGCAGTACTTC. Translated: CASSQGLYEQYF.

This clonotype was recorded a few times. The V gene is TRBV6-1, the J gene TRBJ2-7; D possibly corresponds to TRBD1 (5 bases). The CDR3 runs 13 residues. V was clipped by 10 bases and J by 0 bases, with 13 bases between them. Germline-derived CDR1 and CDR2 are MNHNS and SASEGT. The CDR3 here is CATSQGYSYEQYF. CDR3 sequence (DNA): TGTGCCACCTCCCAGGGTTACTCCTACGAGCAGTACTTC.

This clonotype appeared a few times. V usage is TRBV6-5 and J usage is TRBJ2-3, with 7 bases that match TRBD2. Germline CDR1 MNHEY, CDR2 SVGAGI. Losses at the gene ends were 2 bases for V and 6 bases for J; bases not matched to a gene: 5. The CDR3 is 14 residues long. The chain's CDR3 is CASSYASGGDTQYF. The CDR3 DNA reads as TGTGCCAGCAGTTACGCTAGCGGTGGCGATACGCAGTATTTT.

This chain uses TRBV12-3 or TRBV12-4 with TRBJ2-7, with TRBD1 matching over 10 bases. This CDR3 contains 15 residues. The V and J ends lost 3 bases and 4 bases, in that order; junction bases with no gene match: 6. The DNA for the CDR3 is TGTGCCAGCAGTTTTTCCGGGACAGGGGCGTACGAGCAGTACTTC. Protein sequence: CASSFSGTGAYEQYF.

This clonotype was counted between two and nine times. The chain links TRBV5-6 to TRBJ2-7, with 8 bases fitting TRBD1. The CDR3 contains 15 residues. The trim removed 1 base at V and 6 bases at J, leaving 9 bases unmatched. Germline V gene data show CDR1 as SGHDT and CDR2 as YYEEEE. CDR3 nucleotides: TGTGCCAGCAGCTTGATGACAGGGGCGGAGTTCGAGCAGTACTTC. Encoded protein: CASSLMTGAEFEQYF.

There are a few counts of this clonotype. Written as DNA, the CDR3 is TGTGCCACCGCTGCAGGGACCCTCTACAATGAGCAGTTCTTC. Its translation is CATAAGTLYNEQFF. This sequence joins TRBV6-1 and TRBJ2-1, with D possibly called TRBD1 or TRBD2 (5 bases each). CDR3 length equals 14 residues. V was clipped by 10 bases and J by 3 bases, with 16 bases between them. Germline CDR1 and CDR2: MNHNS and SASEGT.

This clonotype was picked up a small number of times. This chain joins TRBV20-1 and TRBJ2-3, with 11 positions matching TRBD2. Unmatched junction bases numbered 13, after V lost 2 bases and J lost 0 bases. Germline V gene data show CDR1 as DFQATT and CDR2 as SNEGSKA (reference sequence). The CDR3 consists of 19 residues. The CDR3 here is CSARKDGLAGLFSTDTQYF. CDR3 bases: TGCAGTGCTAGAAAGGACGGACTAGCGGGTCTCTTTAGCACAGATACGCAGTATTTT.

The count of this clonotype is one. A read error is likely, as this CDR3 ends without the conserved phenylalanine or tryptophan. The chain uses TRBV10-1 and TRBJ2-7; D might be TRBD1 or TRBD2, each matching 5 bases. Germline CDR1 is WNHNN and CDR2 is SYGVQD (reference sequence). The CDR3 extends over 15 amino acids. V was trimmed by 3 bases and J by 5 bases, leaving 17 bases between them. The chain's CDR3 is CASSDLGTTRDEQYS. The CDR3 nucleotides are TGCGCCAGCAGTGATCTAGGGACCACTAGAGACGAGCAGTACTCC.

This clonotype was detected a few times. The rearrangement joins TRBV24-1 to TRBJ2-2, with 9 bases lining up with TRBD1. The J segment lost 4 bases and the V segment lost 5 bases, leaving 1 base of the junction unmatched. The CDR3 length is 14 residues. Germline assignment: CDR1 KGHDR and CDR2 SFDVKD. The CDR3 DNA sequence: TGTGCCACCAGTGCGGACAGGGGCACCGGGGAGCTGTTTTTT. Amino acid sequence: CATSADRGTGELFF.

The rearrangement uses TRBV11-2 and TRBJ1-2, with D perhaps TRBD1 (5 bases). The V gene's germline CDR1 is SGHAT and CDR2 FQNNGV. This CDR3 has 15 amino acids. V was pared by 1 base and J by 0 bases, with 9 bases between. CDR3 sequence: CASSLGTSANYGYTF. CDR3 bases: TGTGCCAGCAGCTTAGGGACAAGTGCTAACTATGGCTACACCTTC.

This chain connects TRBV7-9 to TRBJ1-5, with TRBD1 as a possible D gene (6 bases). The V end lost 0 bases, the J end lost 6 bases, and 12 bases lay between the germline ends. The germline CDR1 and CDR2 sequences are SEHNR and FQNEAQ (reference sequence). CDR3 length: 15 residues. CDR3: CASSLAPGASQPQHF. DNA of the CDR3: TGTGCCAGCAGCTTAGCTCCGGGGGCGAGTCAGCCCCAGCATTTT.

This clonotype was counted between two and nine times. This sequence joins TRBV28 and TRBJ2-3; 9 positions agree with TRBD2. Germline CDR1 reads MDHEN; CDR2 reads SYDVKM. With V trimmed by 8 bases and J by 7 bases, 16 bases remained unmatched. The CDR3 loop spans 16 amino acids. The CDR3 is CASHPLPRGGGNTQYF. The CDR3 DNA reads TGTGCCAGCCACCCCCTCCCGCGGGGGGGCGGTAATACGCAGTATTTT.

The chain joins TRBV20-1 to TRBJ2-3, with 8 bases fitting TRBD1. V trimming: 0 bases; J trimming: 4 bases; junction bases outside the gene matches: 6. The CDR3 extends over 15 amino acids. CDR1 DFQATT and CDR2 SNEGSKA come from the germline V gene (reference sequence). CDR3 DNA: TGCAGTGCTAGAGATCTAGGACAGGGTGCAGATACGCAGTATTTT. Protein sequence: CSARDLGQGADTQYF.

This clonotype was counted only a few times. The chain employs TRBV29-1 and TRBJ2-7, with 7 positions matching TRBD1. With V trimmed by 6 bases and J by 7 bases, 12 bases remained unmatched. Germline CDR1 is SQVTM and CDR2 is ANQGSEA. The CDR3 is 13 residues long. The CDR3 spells CSVLAWDSLEQYF. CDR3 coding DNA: TGCAGCGTCCTGGCCTGGGACAGCTTGGAGCAGTACTTC.

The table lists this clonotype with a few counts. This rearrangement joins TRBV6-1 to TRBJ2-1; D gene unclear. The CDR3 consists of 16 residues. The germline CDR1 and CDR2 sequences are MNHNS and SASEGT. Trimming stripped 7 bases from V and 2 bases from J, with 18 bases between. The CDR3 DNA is TGTGCCAGCAAAACCGACGGCAGCGACACCTACAATGAGCAGTTCTTC. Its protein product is CASKTDGSDTYNEQFF.

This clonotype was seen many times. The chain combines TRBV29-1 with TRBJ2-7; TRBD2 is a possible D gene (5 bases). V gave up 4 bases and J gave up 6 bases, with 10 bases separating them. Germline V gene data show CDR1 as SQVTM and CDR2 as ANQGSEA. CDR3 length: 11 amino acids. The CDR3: CSVVQSGEQYF. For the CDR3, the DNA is TGCAGCGTTGTTCAGAGCGGCGAGCAGTACTTC.

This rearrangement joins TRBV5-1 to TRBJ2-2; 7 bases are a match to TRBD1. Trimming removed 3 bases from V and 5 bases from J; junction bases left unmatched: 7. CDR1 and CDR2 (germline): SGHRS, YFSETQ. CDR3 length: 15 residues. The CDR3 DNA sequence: TGCGCCAGCAGCTCGACCGGGACAGCAACCGGGGAGCTGTTTTTT. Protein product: CASSSTGTATGELFF.

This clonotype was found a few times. CDR3 coding DNA: TGTGCCAGCTGCCAGGGACAGGCGAACACCGGGGAGCTGTTTTTT. It is translated as CASCQGQANTGELFF. The rearrangement links TRBV5-6 to TRBJ2-2; TRBD1 agrees at 8 bases. This CDR3 comprises 15 residues. Germline V gives CDR1 SGHDT, CDR2 YYEEEE. The ends lost 7 bases at V and 0 bases at J; junction bases unmatched: 5.

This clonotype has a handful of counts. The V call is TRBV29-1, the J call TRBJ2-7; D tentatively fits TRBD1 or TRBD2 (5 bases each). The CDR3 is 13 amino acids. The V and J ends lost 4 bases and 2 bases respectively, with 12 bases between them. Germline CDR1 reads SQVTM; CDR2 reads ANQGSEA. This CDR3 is CSVVLGTAYEQYF. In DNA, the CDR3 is TGCAGCGTTGTGTTGGGGACGGCCTACGAGCAGTACTTC.

CDR3: CASSNSEGNTIYF. The CDR3 DNA reads as TGTGCCAGCAGTAACAGCGAAGGGAACACCATATATTTT. The chain recombines TRBV12-3 or TRBV12-4 with TRBJ1-3; D gene ambiguous. The CDR3 loop spans 13 amino acids. The V gene lost 5 bases and the J gene lost 7 bases, with 12 bases spanning the gap.

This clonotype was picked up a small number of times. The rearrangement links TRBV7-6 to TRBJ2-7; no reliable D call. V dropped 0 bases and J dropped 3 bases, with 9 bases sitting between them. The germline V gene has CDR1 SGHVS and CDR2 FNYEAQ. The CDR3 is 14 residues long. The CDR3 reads CASSLAGQVYEQYF. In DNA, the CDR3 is TGTGCCAGCAGCTTAGCAGGGCAGGTCTACGAGCAGTACTTC. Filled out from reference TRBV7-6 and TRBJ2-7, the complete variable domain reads GAGVSQSPRYKVTKRGQDVALRCDPISGHVSLYWYRQALGQGPEFLTYFNYEAQQDKSGLPNDRFSAERPEGSISTLTIQRTEQRDSAMYRCASSLAGQVYEQYFGPGTRLTVT.